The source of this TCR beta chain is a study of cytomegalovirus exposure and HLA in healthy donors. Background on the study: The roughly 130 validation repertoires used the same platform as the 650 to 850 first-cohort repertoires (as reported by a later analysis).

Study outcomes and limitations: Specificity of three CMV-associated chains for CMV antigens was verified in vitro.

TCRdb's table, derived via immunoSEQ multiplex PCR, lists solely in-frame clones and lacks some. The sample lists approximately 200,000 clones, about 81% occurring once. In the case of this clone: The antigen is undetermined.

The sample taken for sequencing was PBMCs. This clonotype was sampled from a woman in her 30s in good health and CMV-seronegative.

This CDR3 reads CASSPRGGVYEQYF. The CDR3 DNA is TGTGCCAGCAGCCCCCGGGGGGGGGTTTACGAGCAGTACTTC. V gene TRBV7-2 combines with J gene TRBJ2-7, with TRBD2 matching 8 bases. With V trimmed by 5 bases and J by 4 bases, 7 bases remained unmatched. The CDR3 runs 14 residues. The germline gives CDR1 SGHTA, CDR2 FQGNSA.